Presented here are 27 T cell receptor beta chains from one specimen sequenced in a study of T cell responses to AZD1222 COVID-19 vaccine. The data were produced by immunoSEQ multiplex PCR, yet TCRdb's version contains in-frame clones alone and is incomplete. This sample has 25,000 to 30,000 clones, with 93% found just once. The source material was peripheral blood, sampled on day 0 of AZD1222 vaccination. The receptors stem from an adult in good health.

The V gene is TRBV4-3, the J gene TRBJ1-6, with a tentative D call TRBD1 (5 bases). The V gene's germline CDR1 is LGHNA and CDR2 YSLEER. The CDR3 loop spans 14 amino acids. V shed 0 bases and J shed 9 bases, with 9 bases lying between them. For the CDR3, the DNA is TGCGCCAGCAGCCAAGAGGGGAGGGGTTCACCCCTCCACTTT. Protein product: CASSQEGRGSPLHF.

The chain joins TRBV28 to TRBJ1-4, with 7 bases matching TRBD1. The CDR3 is 14 amino acids. The V gene end was trimmed by 6 bases and the J gene end by 4 bases; junction bases not matched to a gene: 5. CDR1 is MDHEN, CDR2 SYDVKM, per germline. CDR3 sequence reads: CASRAGGGNEKLFF. The CDR3 DNA sequence: TGTGCCAGCAGGGCAGGGGGGGGTAATGAAAAACTGTTTTTT. Together with reference TRBV28 and TRBJ1-4, the CDR3 gives the full variable domain: DVKVTQSSRYLVKRTGEKVFLECVQDMDHENMFWYRQDPGLGLRLIYFSYDVKMKEKGDIPEGYSVSREKKERFSLILESASTNQTSMYLCASRAGGGNEKLFFGSGTQLSVL.

This chain links TRBV11-2 with TRBJ1-1, with D possibly TRBD1 on 5 matching bases. This CDR3 spans 15 amino acids. The V end lost 0 bases, the J end lost 6 bases, and 14 bases lay between the germline ends. The germline gives CDR1 SGHAT, CDR2 FQNNGV. The CDR3 protein is CASSLDLAGYSEAFF. CDR3 DNA sequence: TGTGCCAGCAGCTTAGATCTAGCAGGGTATTCTGAAGCTTTCTTT.

The chain couples TRBV19 to TRBJ1-5; 8 bases are a match to TRBD1. Germline V gene sequence: CDR1 LNHDA, CDR2 SQIVND (reference sequence). CDR3 size: 15 residues. The ends lost 3 bases at V and 6 bases at J; junction bases unmatched: 7. The CDR3 loop reads CASSIARGLGQPQHF. The CDR3 DNA reads TGTGCCAGTAGTATCGCCAGGGGGCTAGGTCAGCCCCAGCATTTT.

The CDR3 is CASSVGFISGTEAFF. The CDR3 DNA sequence: TGTGCCAGCAGCGTAGGGTTCATCAGCGGTACTGAAGCTTTCTTT. The chain is built from TRBV9 and TRBJ1-1; D not certain. The CDR3 is 15 amino acids. The germline CDR1 and CDR2 sequences are SGDLS and YYNGEE. The V gene lost 0 bases and the J gene lost 5 bases, with 14 bases spanning the gap.

This clone was found once. The chain combines TRBV13 with TRBJ1-2; D may be TRBD1 (6 bases). The germline V gene has CDR1 PRHDT and CDR2 FYEKMQ (reference sequence). The V end was cut by 1 base, the J end by 3 bases, with 9 bases between. This CDR3 has 14 residues. The CDR3 loop is CASSLAGDDYGYTF. The CDR3 nucleotides are TGTGCCAGCAGCTTAGCAGGGGACGACTATGGCTACACCTTC.

The chain uses TRBV19 and TRBJ1-5; no firm D call. The V gene lost 3 bases and the J gene lost 1 base, with 10 bases spanning the gap. This CDR3 has 15 residues. CDR1 is LNHDA and CDR2 is SQIVND in the germline V gene (reference sequence). CDR3 protein: CASSIGSSSNQPQHF. Here the CDR3 DNA reads TGTGCCAGTAGTATTGGATCATCGAGCAATCAGCCCCAGCATTTT. Combining the CDR3 with reference TRBV19 and TRBJ1-5 gives the whole variable domain DGGITQSPKYLFRKEGQNVTLSCEQNLNHDAMYWYRQDPGQGLRLIYYSQIVNDFQKGDIAEGYSVSREKKESFPLTVTSAQKNPTAFYLCASSIGSSSNQPQHFGDGTRLSIL.

The V call is TRBV28, the J call TRBJ1-6; no firm D call. Germline V CDR1 and CDR2: MDHEN, SYDVKM. The CDR3 has 13 residues. Between the trimmed V and J ends, which lost 3 bases and 4 bases, there was a span of 4 bases. CDR3 DNA sequence: TGTGCCAGCAGTTTTGAATATAATTCACCCCTCCACTTT. Translated, it gives CASSFEYNSPLHF.

This clone appeared a few times. The V call is TRBV27, the J call TRBJ2-2; D unresolved. The CDR3 sequence is 13 residues long. The V gene lost 3 bases and the J gene lost 7 bases, with 9 bases spanning the gap. Germline V gene data show CDR1 as MNHEY and CDR2 as SMNVEV (reference sequence). CDR3 loop: CASSLSRLGELFF. The CDR3 DNA is TGTGCCAGCAGTTTGAGCCGCCTCGGGGAGCTGTTTTTT.

This chain uses TRBV7-2 with TRBJ2-2; D not resolved. CDR1 is SGHTA and CDR2 is FQGNSA in the germline V gene. V was pared by 5 bases and J by 6 bases, with 10 bases between. CDR3 length: 13 amino acids. The CDR3 sequence is CASSQTWAGELFF. The DNA of the CDR3 is TGTGCCAGCAGCCAGACCTGGGCCGGGGAGCTGTTTTTT.

J is TRBJ1-1 and V is TRBV7-8; no reliable D call. CDR1 is SGHVS and CDR2 is FQNEAQ in the germline V gene. The CDR3 has 16 amino acids. With 6 bases removed from V and 6 bases from J, the gap between germline ends came to 23 bases. The DNA of the CDR3 is TGTGCCAGCAGTATATTCCTGCAGCGAATGTTGGCTGAAGCTTTCTTT. It is translated as CASSIFLQRMLAEAFF.

The chain couples TRBV28 to TRBJ1-4, with 7 bases lining up with TRBD1. The CDR3 consists of 12 residues. V lost 8 bases to trimming and J lost 5 bases; unmatched junction nucleotides: 2. Germline V lookup: CDR1 MDHEN, CDR2 SYDVKM. In nucleotides, the CDR3 is TGTGCCAGCTTACAGGGGAATGAAAAACTGTTTTTT. This encodes CASLQGNEKLFF. Variable domain in full (rest from reference TRBV28 and TRBJ1-4): DVKVTQSSRYLVKRTGEKVFLECVQDMDHENMFWYRQDPGLGLRLIYFSYDVKMKEKGDIPEGYSVSREKKERFSLILESASTNQTSMYLCASLQGNEKLFFGSGTQLSVL.

This chain connects TRBV2 to TRBJ1-3; TRBD1 matches at 10 bases. Trimming removed 6 bases from V and 0 bases from J; junction bases left unmatched: 14. The CDR3 runs 19 residues. Per the germline V gene, CDR1 is SNHLY and CDR2 is FYNNEI. In DNA, the CDR3 is TGTGCCAGCAGCTACGGGACAGGGGATTTAAGACACTCTGGAAACACCATATATTTT. It is translated as CASSYGTGDLRHSGNTIYF.

The CDR3 spells CASSSGTGTEAFF. DNA for the CDR3: TGTGCCAGCAGCTCCGGGACAGGGACAGAAGCTTTCTTT. The chain is built from TRBV9 and TRBJ1-1, with 9 bases aligning to TRBD1. V trimming: 4 bases; J trimming: 8 bases; junction bases outside the gene matches: 6. CDR3 length equals 13 residues. CDR1 SGDLS and CDR2 YYNGEE come from the germline V gene.

The genes are TRBV12-3 or TRBV12-4 and TRBJ2-5; D might be TRBD2 (5 bases). V was cut by 1 base and J by 5 bases, with 8 bases left in between. The CDR3 contains 13 residues. DNA for the CDR3: TGTGCCAGCAGTTTAGTTGGCGGGGAGACCCAGTACTTC. It translates to CASSLVGGETQYF.

This chain uses TRBV27 with TRBJ2-7, with a tentative D call TRBD1 (6 bases). Germline values: CDR1 MNHEY, CDR2 SMNVEV (reference sequence). V was trimmed by 6 bases and J by 4 bases, leaving 22 bases between them. This CDR3 is built from 16 residues. The CDR3 spells CASRIHRNREPYEQYF. CDR3 DNA sequence: TGTGCCAGCAGGATCCACAGAAACAGGGAGCCTTACGAGCAGTACTTC.

This sequence joins TRBV19 and TRBJ2-7; D possibly corresponds to TRBD2 (5 bases). Germline loops: CDR1 LNHDA, CDR2 SQIVND (reference sequence). V lost 3 bases and J 5 bases, leaving 14 bases between the germline ends. This CDR3 spans 14 amino acids. The chain's CDR3 is CASSINTRGNEQYF. CDR3 coding DNA: TGTGCCAGTAGTATTAACACTAGAGGTAACGAGCAGTACTTC.

The V gene is TRBV2, the J gene TRBJ2-1; D may be TRBD1 or TRBD2 (6 bases each). Germline values: CDR1 SNHLY, CDR2 FYNNEI. CDR3 length equals 13 residues. The ends were cut back, 11 bases at V and 5 bases at J, with 16 bases in the middle. The CDR3 DNA reads as TGTGCCGGGGGGCTAGCTACACACAATGAGCAGTTCTTC. Protein sequence: CAGGLATHNEQFF.

V usage is TRBV7-2 and J usage is TRBJ1-3; D is unresolved. The V end lost 1 base, the J end lost 5 bases, and 6 bases lay between the germline ends. Germline CDR1 is SGHTA and CDR2 is FQGNSA. The CDR3 contains 13 residues. The CDR3 sequence is CASSLGGRNTIYF. The CDR3 nucleotides are TGTGCCAGCAGCTTAGGAGGACGAAACACCATATATTTT.

The genes are TRBV4-1 and TRBJ1-2; tentatively, D is TRBD1 (5 bases). V lost 0 bases and J 8 bases, leaving 10 bases between the germline ends. The CDR3 extends over 13 amino acids. Germline V lookup: CDR1 MGHRA, CDR2 YSYEKL. The CDR3 DNA follows: TGCGCCAGCAGCCAAGATTCCGCAGGGGGCTACACCTTC. Encoded protein: CASSQDSAGGYTF.

The chain links TRBV19 to TRBJ1-3, with D unclear. Germline CDR1 reads LNHDA; CDR2 reads SQIVND (reference sequence). The CDR3 is 15 residues long. Trimming removed 3 bases at V and 2 bases at J, with 11 bases between. CDR3 sequence reads: CASSIEGITGNTIYF. The CDR3 DNA follows: TGTGCCAGTAGTATTGAGGGTATTACTGGAAACACCATATATTTT.

This chain joins TRBV29-1 and TRBJ2-1; D is uncertain. V lost 4 bases, J lost 2 bases, and 6 bases lay in between. CDR1 is SQVTM, CDR2 ANQGSEA, per germline. The CDR3 is 12 residues long. The CDR3 is CSVVLAYNEQFF. DNA for the CDR3: TGCAGCGTTGTTCTGGCCTACAATGAGCAGTTCTTC.

J is TRBJ1-1 and V is TRBV29-1; D may be TRBD1 (6 bases). Germline V CDR1 and CDR2: SQVTM, ANQGSEA. The ends were cut back, 1 base at V and 3 bases at J, with 15 bases in the middle. This CDR3 is 15 amino acids long. The CDR3 spells CSVEGEGGTHTEAFF. In nucleotides, the CDR3 is TGCAGCGTTGAAGGGGAAGGGGGGACCCACACTGAAGCTTTCTTT.

The chain combines TRBV6-5 with TRBJ2-1; D could derive from TRBD1 or TRBD2 (5 bases each). Germline lookup yields CDR1 MNHEY and CDR2 SVGAGI. Trimming stripped 10 bases from V and 0 bases from J, with 13 bases between. The length of the CDR3 is 14 residues. The DNA for the CDR3 is TGTGCCACCCTGGTGAGGGGCTCCTACAATGAGCAGTTCTTC. Its protein product is CATLVRGSYNEQFF.

The chain combines TRBV15 with TRBJ1-5; maybe TRBD1 (5 bases). The CDR3 covers 15 residues. V lost 4 bases and J lost 2, with 12 bases in between. CDR1 and CDR2 (germline): LNHNV, YYDKDF (reference sequence). The CDR3 DNA follows: TGTGCCACCAGCAAAGGGGCCCTCGGCAATCAGCCCCAGCATTTT. It translates to CATSKGALGNQPQHF.

This clone was seen once. The genes are TRBV9 and TRBJ2-3; TRBD1 aligns across 10 bases. This CDR3 is built from 16 residues. The germline gives CDR1 SGDLS, CDR2 YYNGEE. V gave up 4 bases and J gave up 0 bases; unmatched junction bases: 5. CDR3 DNA sequence: TGTGCCAGCAGCCCGCGGGACAGGGGAAGCACAGATACGCAGTATTTT. It encodes CASSPRDRGSTDTQYF.

V and J are TRBV30 and TRBJ1-4, with a possible D match to TRBD1 (5 bases). Germline V lookup: CDR1 GTSNPN, CDR2 SVGIG (reference sequence). V lost 1 base and J lost 8, with 14 bases in between. The CDR3 is made up of 14 amino acids. The chain's CDR3 is CAWSGDSTFEKLFF. The CDR3 DNA sequence: TGTGCCTGGAGTGGGGACTCCACGTTCGAAAAACTGTTTTTT.